One sample yielded the 11 T cell receptor beta chains listed below, sequenced in a study of blood T cell repertoires in COVID-19. The method was immunoSEQ multiplex PCR; TCRdb's version includes in-frame clones alone and lacks a portion of them. The table lists around 360,000 clones, approximately 84% of them singletons. Sequencing input: PBMCs or T cells enriched from blood (not recorded which). These receptors were collected from a woman under 40 who had recovered from COVID-19.

This sequence joins TRBV25-1 and TRBJ2-7; the match to TRBD1 covers 7 bases. Germline assignment: CDR1 MGHDK and CDR2 SYGVNS. Germline trimming cut 5 bases from V and 3 bases from J; bases unmatched to any gene: 1. The CDR3 runs 12 residues. In DNA form, the CDR3 reads TGTGCCAGCAGTACAGGGGACTACGAGCAGTACTTC. Protein sequence: CASSTGDYEQYF.

The rearrangement uses TRBV2 and TRBJ1-6; TRBD1 matches 12 bases. The CDR3 contains 15 residues. Germline V gene data show CDR1 as SNHLY and CDR2 as FYNNEI. V was clipped by 3 bases and J by 9 bases; unmatched bases: 3. The CDR3 loop is CASSEGQGAVSPLHF. The CDR3 nucleotides are TGTGCCAGCAGTGAGGGACAGGGGGCCGTTTCACCCCTCCACTTT.

This chain uses TRBV28 with TRBJ1-6; TRBD1 matches at 7 bases. Germline trimming cut 7 bases from V and 8 bases from J; bases unmatched to any gene: 5. This CDR3 has 13 amino acids. The V gene's germline CDR1 is MDHEN and CDR2 SYDVKM. CDR3 amino acids: CASIGQGDSPLHF. In DNA form, the CDR3 reads TGTGCCAGCATTGGCCAGGGGGATTCACCCCTCCACTTT.

The rearrangement links TRBV10-3 to TRBJ2-5; 10 bases match TRBD1. This CDR3 has 13 amino acids. Germline V lookup: CDR1 ENHRY, CDR2 SYGVKD. V was pared by 6 bases and J by 5 bases, with 3 bases of the junction left unmatched. CDR3 in DNA: TGTGCCATCAGCAAGGGACAGGGGGAGACCCAGTACTTC. Translated: CAISKGQGETQYF.

Only a few counts were recorded for this clone. The genes are TRBV7-9 and TRBJ2-2, with D unresolved. CDR3 length equals 15 residues. Germline V CDR1 and CDR2: SEHNR, FQNEAQ (reference sequence). Deletions cut 6 bases from V and 1 base from J, with 12 bases between. CDR3 in amino acids: CASRESRRNTGELFF. CDR3 DNA sequence: TGTGCCAGCAGGGAAAGCAGGCGGAACACCGGGGAGCTGTTTTTT. The full variable domain, with the rest looked up from reference TRBV7-9 and TRBJ2-2, is DTGVSQNPRHKITKRGQNVTFRCDPISEHNRLYWYRQTLGQGPEFLTYFQNEAQLEKSRLLSDRFSAERPKGSFSTLEIQRTEQGDSAMYLCASRESRRNTGELFFGEGSRLTVL.

This clone was detected only once. The J gene is TRBJ2-5, the V gene TRBV29-1; unclear D gene. Germline V gene data show CDR1 as SQVTM and CDR2 as ANQGSEA. The CDR3 totals 14 residues. Trimming left V 4 bases short and J 5 bases short, with 17 bases between. CDR3 sequence reads: CSVVAVPHTETQYF. For the CDR3, the DNA is TGCAGCGTTGTTGCCGTCCCTCACACGGAGACCCAGTACTTC. Together with reference TRBV29-1 and TRBJ2-5, the CDR3 gives the full variable domain: SAVISQKPSRDICQRGTSLTIQCQVDSQVTMMFWYRQQPGQSLTLIATANQGSEATYESGFVIDKFPISRPNLTFSTLTVSNMSPEDSSIYLCSVVAVPHTETQYFGPGTRLLVL.

This clone occurred once. The CDR3 region is CAWSPGGWTEAFF. The CDR3 nucleotides read TGTGCCTGGAGTCCAGGGGGTTGGACTGAAGCTTTCTTT. This rearrangement joins TRBV30 to TRBJ1-1, with 7 bases lining up with TRBD1. The V segment lost 2 bases and the J segment 5 bases; nucleotides outside the gene matches: 5. This CDR3 is 13 amino acids long. Germline V gene sequence: CDR1 GTSNPN, CDR2 SVGIG (reference sequence).

The V and J genes are TRBV27 and TRBJ2-1, with 7 bases lining up with TRBD2. This CDR3 region has 16 residues. Germline V gene data show CDR1 as MNHEY and CDR2 as SMNVEV (reference sequence). The V and J ends lost 1 base and 0 bases, in that order; junction bases with no gene match: 3. The CDR3: CASSLLGGGSYNEQFF. CDR3 DNA sequence: TGTGCCAGCAGTTTATTGGGCGGGGGCTCCTACAATGAGCAGTTCTTC.

The chain recombines TRBV5-1 with TRBJ1-5, with a tentative D call TRBD1 (6 bases). This CDR3 spans 16 amino acids. Germline loops: CDR1 SGHRS, CDR2 YFSETQ. V gave up 0 bases and J gave up 4 bases, with 14 bases separating them. As DNA, the CDR3 is TGCGCCAGCAGCTTGGGGGCACAGGGAATGAATCAGCCCCAGCATTTT. Protein sequence: CASSLGAQGMNQPQHF.

This clone was observed a few times. The genes are TRBV4-1 and TRBJ2-6; D remains ambiguous. The germline gives CDR1 MGHRA, CDR2 YSYEKL. V lost 0 bases, J lost 1 base, and 7 bases lay in between. The CDR3 contains 16 residues. The CDR3 coding sequence is TGCGCCAGCAGCCAAGATCGGGTATCTGGGGCCAACGTCCTGACTTTC. Protein sequence: CASSQDRVSGANVLTF.

The chain is built from TRBV28 and TRBJ2-3, with 12 bases fitting TRBD2. CDR3 length: 17 residues. The trim removed 3 bases at V and 4 bases at J, leaving 8 bases unmatched. Germline-derived CDR1 and CDR2 are MDHEN and SYDVKM. CDR3 sequence reads: CASSFIPSGRASDTQYF. DNA of the CDR3: TGTGCCAGCAGTTTTATCCCTAGCGGGAGGGCCTCAGATACGCAGTATTTT.